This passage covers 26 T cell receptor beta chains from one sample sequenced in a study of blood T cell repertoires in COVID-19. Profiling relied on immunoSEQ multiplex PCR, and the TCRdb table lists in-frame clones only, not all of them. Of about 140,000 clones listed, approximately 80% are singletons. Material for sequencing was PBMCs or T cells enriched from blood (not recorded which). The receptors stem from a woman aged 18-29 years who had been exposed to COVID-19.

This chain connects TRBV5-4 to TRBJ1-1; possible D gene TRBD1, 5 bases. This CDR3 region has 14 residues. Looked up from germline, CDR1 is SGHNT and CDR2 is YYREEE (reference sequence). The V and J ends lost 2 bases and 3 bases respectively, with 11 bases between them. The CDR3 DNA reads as TGTGCCAGCAGCTTAGGGGTCACGGACACTGAAGCTTTCTTT. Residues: CASSLGVTDTEAFF.

CDR3 sequence: CASSQRTSGSLNEQFF. Here the CDR3 DNA reads TGCGCCAGCAGCCAAAGGACTAGCGGGAGTCTGAATGAGCAGTTCTTC. The V gene is TRBV4-3, the J gene TRBJ2-1; TRBD2 agrees at 13 bases. Germline V gives CDR1 LGHNA, CDR2 YSLEER. The CDR3 sequence is 16 residues long. V lost 2 bases to trimming and J lost 7 bases; unmatched junction nucleotides: 5.

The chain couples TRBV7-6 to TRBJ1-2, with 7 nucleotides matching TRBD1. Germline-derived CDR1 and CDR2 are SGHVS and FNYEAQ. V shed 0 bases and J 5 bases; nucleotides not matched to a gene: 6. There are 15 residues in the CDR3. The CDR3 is CASSLAEAGGYGYTF. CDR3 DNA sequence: TGTGCCAGCAGCTTAGCGGAAGCAGGGGGATATGGCTACACCTTC.

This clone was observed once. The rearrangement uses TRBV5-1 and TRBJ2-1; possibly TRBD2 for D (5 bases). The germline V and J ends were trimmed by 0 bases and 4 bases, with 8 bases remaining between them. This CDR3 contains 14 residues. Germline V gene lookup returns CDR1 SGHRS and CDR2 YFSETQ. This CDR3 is CASSLERGYNEQFF. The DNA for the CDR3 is TGCGCCAGCAGCTTGGAACGGGGTTACAATGAGCAGTTCTTC.

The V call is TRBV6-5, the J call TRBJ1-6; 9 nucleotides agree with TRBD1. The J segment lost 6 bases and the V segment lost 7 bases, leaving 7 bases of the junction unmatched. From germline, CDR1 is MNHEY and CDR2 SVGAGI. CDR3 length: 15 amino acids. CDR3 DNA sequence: TGTGCCAGCACCTCGTCGGGACAGGGTAATTCACCCCTCCACTTT. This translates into CASTSSGQGNSPLHF.

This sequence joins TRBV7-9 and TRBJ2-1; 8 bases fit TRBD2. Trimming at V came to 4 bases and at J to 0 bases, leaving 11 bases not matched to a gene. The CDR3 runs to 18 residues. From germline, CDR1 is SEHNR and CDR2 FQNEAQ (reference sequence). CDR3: CASSYPPGLEFSYNEQFF. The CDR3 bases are TGTGCCAGCAGCTATCCCCCGGGACTAGAATTCTCCTACAATGAGCAGTTCTTC.

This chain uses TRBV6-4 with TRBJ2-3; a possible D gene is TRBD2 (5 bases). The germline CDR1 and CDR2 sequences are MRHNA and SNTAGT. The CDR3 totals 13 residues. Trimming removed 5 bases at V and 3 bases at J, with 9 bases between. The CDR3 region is CASSPEETDTQYF. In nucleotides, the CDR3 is TGTGCCAGCAGTCCGGAGGAAACAGATACGCAGTATTTT.

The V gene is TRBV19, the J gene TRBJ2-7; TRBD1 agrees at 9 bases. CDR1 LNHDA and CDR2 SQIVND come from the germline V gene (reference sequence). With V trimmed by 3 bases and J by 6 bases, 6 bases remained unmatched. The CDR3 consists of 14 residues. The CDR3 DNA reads TGTGCCAGTAGTATTGAACAGGGGGCCCGCGAGCAGTACTTC. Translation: CASSIEQGAREQYF.

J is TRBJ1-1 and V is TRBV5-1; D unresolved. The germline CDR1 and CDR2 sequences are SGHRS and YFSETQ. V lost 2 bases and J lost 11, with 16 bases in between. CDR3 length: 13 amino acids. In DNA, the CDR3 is TGCGCCAGCAGCTTCGGTTCATGGGAGGTGGCTTTCTTT. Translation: CASSFGSWEVAFF.

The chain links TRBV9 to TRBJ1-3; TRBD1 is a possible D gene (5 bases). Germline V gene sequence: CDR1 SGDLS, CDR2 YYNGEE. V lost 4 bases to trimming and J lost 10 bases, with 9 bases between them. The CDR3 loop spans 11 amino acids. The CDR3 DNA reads TGTGCCAGCAGCACCCAGGGAACCATATATTTT. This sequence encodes CASSTQGTIYF. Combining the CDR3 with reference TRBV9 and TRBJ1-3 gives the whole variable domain DSGVTQTPKHLITATGQRVTLRCSPRSGDLSVYWYQQSLDQGLQFLIQYYNGEERAKGNILERFSAQQFPDLHSELNLSSLELGDSALYFCASSTQGTIYFGEGSWLTVV.

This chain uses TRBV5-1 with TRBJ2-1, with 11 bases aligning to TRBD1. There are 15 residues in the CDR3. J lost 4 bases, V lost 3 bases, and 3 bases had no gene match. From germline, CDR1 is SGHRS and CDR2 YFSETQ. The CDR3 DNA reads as TGCGCCAGCAGCTCGGGACAGGGGGTGTACAATGAGCAGTTCTTC. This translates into CASSSGQGVYNEQFF.

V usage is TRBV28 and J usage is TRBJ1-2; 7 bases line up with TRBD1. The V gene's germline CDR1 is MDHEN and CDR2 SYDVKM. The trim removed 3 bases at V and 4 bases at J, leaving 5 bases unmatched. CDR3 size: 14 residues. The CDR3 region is CASSLTGPGYGYTF. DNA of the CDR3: TGTGCCAGCAGTTTGACAGGGCCGGGCTATGGCTACACCTTC.

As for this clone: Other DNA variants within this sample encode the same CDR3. The CDR3 loop is CSVESRDYEQYF. The CDR3 nucleotides read TGCAGCGTTGAGTCCAGGGACTACGAGCAGTACTTC. The chain is built from TRBV29-1 and TRBJ2-7; a possible D gene is TRBD1 (5 bases). Trimming removed 3 bases from V and 3 bases from J, with 9 bases in between. Per germline, CDR1 SQVTM and CDR2 ANQGSEA. The CDR3 consists of 12 residues.

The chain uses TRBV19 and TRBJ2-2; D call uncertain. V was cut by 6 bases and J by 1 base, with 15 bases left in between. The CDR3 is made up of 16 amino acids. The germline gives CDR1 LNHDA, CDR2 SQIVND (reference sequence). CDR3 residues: CASRTGLQENTGELFF. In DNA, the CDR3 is TGTGCCAGTAGGACGGGTCTCCAAGAGAACACCGGGGAGCTGTTTTTT. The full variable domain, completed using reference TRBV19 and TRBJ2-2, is DGGITQSPKYLFRKEGQNVTLSCEQNLNHDAMYWYRQDPGQGLRLIYYSQIVNDFQKGDIAEGYSVSREKKESFPLTVTSAQKNPTAFYLCASRTGLQENTGELFFGEGSRLTVL.

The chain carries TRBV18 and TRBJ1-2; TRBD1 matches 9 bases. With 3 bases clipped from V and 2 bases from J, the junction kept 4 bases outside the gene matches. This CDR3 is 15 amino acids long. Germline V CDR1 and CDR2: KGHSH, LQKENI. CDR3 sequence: CASSPRQGGNYGYTF. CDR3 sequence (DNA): TGTGCCAGCTCACCCCGACAGGGGGGAAACTATGGCTACACCTTC.

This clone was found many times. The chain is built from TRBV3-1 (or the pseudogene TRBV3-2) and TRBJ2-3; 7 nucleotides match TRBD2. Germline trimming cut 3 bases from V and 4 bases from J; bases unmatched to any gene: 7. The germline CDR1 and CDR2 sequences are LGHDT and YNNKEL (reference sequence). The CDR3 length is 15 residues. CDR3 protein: CASSQSGAGSDTQYF. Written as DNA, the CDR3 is TGTGCCAGCAGCCAGAGCGGAGCGGGATCAGATACGCAGTATTTT.

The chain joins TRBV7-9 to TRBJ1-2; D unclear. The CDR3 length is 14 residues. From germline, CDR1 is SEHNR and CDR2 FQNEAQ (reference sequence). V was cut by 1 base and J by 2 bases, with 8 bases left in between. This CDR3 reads CASSLDRMNYGYTF. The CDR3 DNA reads TGTGCCAGCAGCTTAGACAGAATGAACTATGGCTACACCTTC.

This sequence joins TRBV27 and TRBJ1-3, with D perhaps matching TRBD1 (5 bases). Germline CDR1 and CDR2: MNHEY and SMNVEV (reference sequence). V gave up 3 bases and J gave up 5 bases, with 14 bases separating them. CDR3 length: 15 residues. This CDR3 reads CASSFPRRVRNTIYF. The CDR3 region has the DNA TGTGCCAGCAGTTTCCCCCGCAGGGTCCGAAACACCATATATTTT.

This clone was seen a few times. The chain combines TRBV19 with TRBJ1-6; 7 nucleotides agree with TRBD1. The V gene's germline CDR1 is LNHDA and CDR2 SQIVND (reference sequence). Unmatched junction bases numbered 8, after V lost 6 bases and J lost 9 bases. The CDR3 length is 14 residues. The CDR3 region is CASRPQGTSSPLHF. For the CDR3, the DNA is TGTGCCAGTAGACCACAGGGGACTAGTTCACCCCTCCACTTT. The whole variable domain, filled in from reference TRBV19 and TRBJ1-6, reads DGGITQSPKYLFRKEGQNVTLSCEQNLNHDAMYWYRQDPGQGLRLIYYSQIVNDFQKGDIAEGYSVSREKKESFPLTVTSAQKNPTAFYLCASRPQGTSSPLHFGNGTRLTVT.

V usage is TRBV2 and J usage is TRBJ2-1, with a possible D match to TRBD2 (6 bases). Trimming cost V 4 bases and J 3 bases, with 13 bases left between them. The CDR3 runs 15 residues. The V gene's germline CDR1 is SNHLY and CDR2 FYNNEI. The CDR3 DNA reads TGTGCCAGCAGTGTAAACCGGGAGAACTACAATGAGCAGTTCTTC. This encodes CASSVNRENYNEQFF.

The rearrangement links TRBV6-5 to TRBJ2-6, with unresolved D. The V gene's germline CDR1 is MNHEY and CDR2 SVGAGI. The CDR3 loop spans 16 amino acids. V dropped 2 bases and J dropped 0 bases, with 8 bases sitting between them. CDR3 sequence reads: CASSYSRSSGANVLTF. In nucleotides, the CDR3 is TGTGCCAGCAGTTACAGCAGGTCCTCTGGGGCCAACGTCCTGACTTTC.

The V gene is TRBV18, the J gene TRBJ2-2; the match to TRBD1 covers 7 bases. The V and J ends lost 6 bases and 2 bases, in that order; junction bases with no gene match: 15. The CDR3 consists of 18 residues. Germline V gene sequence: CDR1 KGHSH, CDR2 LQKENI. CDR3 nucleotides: TGTGCCAGCTCCCCCTTGGGACAGAACTACGTAAACACCGGGGAGCTGTTTTTT. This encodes CASSPLGQNYVNTGELFF.

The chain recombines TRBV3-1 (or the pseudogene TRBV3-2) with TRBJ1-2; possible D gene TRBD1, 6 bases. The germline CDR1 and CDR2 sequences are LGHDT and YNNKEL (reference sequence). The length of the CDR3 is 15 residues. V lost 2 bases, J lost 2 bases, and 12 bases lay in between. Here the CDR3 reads CASSQQPQGNYGYTF. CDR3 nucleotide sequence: TGTGCCAGCAGCCAACAACCCCAGGGGAACTATGGCTACACCTTC.

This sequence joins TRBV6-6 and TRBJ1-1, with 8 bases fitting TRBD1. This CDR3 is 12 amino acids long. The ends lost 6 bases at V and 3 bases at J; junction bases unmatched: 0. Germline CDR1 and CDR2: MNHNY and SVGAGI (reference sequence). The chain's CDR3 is CASRDRDTEAFF. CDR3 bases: TGTGCCAGCAGGGACAGGGACACTGAAGCTTTCTTT.

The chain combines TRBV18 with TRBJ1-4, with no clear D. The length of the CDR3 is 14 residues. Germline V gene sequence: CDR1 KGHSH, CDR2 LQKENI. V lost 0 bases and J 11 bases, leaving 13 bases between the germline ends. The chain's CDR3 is CASSPPLYEKKLFF. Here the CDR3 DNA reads TGTGCCAGCTCACCACCGCTCTATGAAAAGAAACTGTTTTTT.

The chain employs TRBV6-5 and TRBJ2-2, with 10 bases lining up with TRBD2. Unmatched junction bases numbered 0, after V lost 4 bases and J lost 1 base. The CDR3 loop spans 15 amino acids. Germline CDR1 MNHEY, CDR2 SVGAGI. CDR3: CASSWTSGNTGELFF. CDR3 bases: TGTGCCAGCAGTTGGACTAGCGGGAACACCGGGGAGCTGTTTTTT.